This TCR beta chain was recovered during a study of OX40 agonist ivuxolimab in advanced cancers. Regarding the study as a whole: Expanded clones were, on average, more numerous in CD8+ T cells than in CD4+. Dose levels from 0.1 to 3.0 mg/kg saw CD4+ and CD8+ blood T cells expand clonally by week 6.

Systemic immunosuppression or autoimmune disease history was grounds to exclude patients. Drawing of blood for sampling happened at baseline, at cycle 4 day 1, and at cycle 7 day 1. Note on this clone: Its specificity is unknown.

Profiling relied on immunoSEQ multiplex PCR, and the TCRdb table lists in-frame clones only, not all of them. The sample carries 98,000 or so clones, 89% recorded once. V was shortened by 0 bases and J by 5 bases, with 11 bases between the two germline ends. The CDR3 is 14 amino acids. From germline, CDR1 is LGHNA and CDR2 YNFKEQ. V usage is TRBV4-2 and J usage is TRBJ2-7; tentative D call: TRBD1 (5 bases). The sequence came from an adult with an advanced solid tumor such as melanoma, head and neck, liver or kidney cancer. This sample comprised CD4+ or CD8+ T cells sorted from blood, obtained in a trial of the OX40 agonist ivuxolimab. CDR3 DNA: TGTGCCAGCAGCCAAGACAGCAGGACAAACGAGCAGTACTTC. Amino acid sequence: CASSQDSRTNEQYF.